This TCR beta chain was identified in a study of blood T cell repertoires in COVID-19. Whole-study context: The United States, Italy and Spain supplied acute and convalescent COVID-19 samples. In each case, the material was cDNA or gDNA derived from T cells, B-cell-depleted T cells, or PBMCs.

Original data processing: Researchers report that nucleated cell counts were estimated from reference gene primer amplification. The data were produced by immunoSEQ multiplex PCR, yet TCRdb's version contains in-frame clones alone and is incomplete. V and J calls and clone size are as listed in that table; D and trimming were resolved from the DNA. The sample holds 30,000 to 40,000 clones, nearly 90% seen once. Germline values: CDR1 MNHEY, CDR2 SMNVEV (reference sequence). Trimming stripped 6 bases from V and 2 bases from J, with 11 bases between. There are 14 residues in the CDR3. Sequenced: peripheral blood. The V and J genes are TRBV27 and TRBJ2-1, with D unresolved. The sequence derives from a man in his 60s with active or convalescent COVID-19. The DNA for the CDR3 is TGTGCCAGCAGACCGTGGAGCCCCTACAATGAGCAGTTCTTC. It yields the protein CASRPWSPYNEQFF.